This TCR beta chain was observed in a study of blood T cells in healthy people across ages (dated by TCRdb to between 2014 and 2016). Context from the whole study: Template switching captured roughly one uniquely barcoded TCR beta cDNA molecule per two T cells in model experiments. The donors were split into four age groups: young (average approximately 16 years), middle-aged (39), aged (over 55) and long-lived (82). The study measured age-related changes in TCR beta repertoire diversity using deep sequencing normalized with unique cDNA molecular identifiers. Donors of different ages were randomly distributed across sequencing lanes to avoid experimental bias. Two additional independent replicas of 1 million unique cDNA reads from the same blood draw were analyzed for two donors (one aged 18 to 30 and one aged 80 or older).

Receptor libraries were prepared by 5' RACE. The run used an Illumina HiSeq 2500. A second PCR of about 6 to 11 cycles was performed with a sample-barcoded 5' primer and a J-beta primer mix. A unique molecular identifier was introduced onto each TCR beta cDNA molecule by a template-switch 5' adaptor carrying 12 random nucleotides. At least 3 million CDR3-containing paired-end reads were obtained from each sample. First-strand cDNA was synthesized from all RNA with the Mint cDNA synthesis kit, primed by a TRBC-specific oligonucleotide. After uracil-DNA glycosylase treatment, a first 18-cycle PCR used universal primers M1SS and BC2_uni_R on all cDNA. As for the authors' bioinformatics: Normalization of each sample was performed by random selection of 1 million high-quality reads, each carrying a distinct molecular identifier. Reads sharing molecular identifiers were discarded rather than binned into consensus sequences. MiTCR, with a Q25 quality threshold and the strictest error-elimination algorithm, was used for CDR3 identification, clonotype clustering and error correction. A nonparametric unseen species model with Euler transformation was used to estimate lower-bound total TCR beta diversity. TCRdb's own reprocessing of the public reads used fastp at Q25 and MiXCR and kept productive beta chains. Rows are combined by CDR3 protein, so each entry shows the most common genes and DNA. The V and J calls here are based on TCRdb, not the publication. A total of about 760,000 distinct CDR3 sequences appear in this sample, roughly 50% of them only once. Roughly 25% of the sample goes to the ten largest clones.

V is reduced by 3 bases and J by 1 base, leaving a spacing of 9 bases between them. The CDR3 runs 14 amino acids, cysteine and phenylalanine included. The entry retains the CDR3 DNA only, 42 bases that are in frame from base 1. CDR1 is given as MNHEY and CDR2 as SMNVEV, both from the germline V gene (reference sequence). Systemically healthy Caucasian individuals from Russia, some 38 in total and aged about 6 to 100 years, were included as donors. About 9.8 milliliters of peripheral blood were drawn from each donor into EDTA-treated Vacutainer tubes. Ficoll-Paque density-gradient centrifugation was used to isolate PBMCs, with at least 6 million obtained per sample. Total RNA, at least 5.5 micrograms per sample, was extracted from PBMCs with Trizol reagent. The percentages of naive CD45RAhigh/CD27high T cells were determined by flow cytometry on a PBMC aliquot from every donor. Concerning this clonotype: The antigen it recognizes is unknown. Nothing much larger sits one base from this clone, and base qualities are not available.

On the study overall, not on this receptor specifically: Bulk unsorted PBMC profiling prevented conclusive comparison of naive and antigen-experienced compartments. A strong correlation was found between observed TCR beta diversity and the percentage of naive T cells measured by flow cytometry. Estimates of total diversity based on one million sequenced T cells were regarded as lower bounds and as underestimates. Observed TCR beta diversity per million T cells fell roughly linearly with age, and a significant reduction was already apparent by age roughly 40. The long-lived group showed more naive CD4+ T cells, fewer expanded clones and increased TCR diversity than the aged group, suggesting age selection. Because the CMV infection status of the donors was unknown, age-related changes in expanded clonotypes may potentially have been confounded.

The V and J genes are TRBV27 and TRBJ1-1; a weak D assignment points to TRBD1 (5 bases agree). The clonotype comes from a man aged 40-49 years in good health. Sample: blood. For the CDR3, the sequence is CASSLTAWNTEAFF. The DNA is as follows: TGTGCCAGCAGTTTGACAGCCTGGAACACTGAAGCTTTCTTT.